Shown below are 8 T cell receptor beta chains from a single sample sequenced in a study of blood T cell repertoires in COVID-19 (TCRdb year 2020). The method behind the library was the immunoSEQ multiplex PCR assay. TCRdb provides this immuneACCESS table in a form limited to in-frame rearrangements. Some clones are lacking; in checked studies, under half of them reflect an unresolved V gene, and why the rest are absent is not known. Counted in this sample were hundreds of thousands of clones; about 86% of them appeared once. The ten largest account for 3% to 3.5% of the sample. Sequences were obtained from PBMCs or T cells enriched from blood (not recorded which). These receptors were collected from a woman aged 50 to 60 in a cohort exposed to, infected with or recovered from COVID-19 (not recorded which).

The chain combines TRBV7-9 with TRBJ2-2; TRBD2 aligns across 8 bases. The V and J ends lost 5 bases and 6 bases, in that order; junction bases with no gene match: 11. Germline CDR1 SEHNR, CDR2 FQNEAQ (reference sequence). This CDR3 region has 16 residues. The CDR3: CASSRGTSGAPGELFF. DNA for the CDR3: TGTGCCAGCAGCCGAGGGACTAGTGGTGCGCCCGGGGAGCTGTTTTTT.

This clone was picked up a small number of times. The rearrangement links TRBV18 to TRBJ1-5; D unresolved. There are 13 residues in the CDR3. The V end lost 2 bases, the J end lost 2 bases, and 4 bases lay between the germline ends. CDR1 and CDR2 from the germline V gene are KGHSH and LQKENI. DNA of the CDR3: TGTGCCAGCTCACCAGGCCGCAATCAGCCCCAGCATTTT. Encoded protein: CASSPGRNQPQHF.

DNA for the CDR3: TGTGCCAGCAGCTTACAAACAGGAGCTACCTACAATGAGCAGTTCTTC. This translates into CASSLQTGATYNEQFF. This sequence joins TRBV7-8 and TRBJ2-1, with a tentative D call TRBD1 (5 bases). CDR1 is SGHVS and CDR2 is FQNEAQ in the germline V gene. The CDR3 totals 16 residues. V dropped 2 bases and J dropped 2 bases, with 13 bases sitting between them.

CDR3 sequence reads: CASRPPQGGKGTQYF. The CDR3 DNA sequence: TGTGCCAGCAGACCCCCCCAAGGGGGTAAGGGTACGCAGTATTTT. The rearrangement links TRBV6-4 to TRBJ2-3, with D maybe TRBD1 (6 bases). Germline CDR1 MRHNA, CDR2 SNTAGT. V was cut by 6 bases and J by 8 bases, with 21 bases left in between. This CDR3 has 15 residues.

The chain is built from TRBV6-5 and TRBJ1-1, with D possibly being TRBD1 (5 bases). The CDR3 consists of 14 residues. With 6 bases removed from V and 6 bases from J, the gap between germline ends came to 17 bases. Germline CDR1 reads MNHEY; CDR2 reads SVGAGI. CDR3 nucleotide sequence: TGTGCCAGCAGCATAGTCAGGGAACTGTCTGAAGCTTTCTTT. The encoded protein is CASSIVRELSEAFF.

In DNA form, the CDR3 reads TGTGCCAGCTCACCTTTGACGCTGGGCGCAGATACGCAGTATTTT. Protein sequence: CASSPLTLGADTQYF. This sequence joins TRBV18 and TRBJ2-3; no definite D call. From germline, CDR1 is KGHSH and CDR2 LQKENI. This CDR3 is built from 15 residues. Trimming shortened V by 3 bases and J by 4 bases, and 14 bases separated the two germline ends.

The chain recombines TRBV7-2 with TRBJ2-1; unclear D gene. Trimming removed 3 bases from V and 8 bases from J, with 5 bases in between. Germline V gene data show CDR1 as SGHTA and CDR2 as FQGNSA. The CDR3 has 11 amino acids. As DNA, the CDR3 is TGTGCCAGCAGCTTGGCCGATGAGCAGTTCTTC. Encoded protein: CASSLADEQFF.

This chain links TRBV30 with TRBJ1-3; perhaps TRBD1 as D (6 bases). There are 16 residues in the CDR3. CDR1 and CDR2 (germline): GTSNPN, SVGIG (reference sequence). Trimming left V 0 bases short and J 0 bases short, with 12 bases between. The CDR3 loop reads CAWSVLGQFSGNTIYF. The CDR3 DNA is TGTGCCTGGAGTGTACTGGGACAATTCTCTGGAAACACCATATATTTT.